One TCR beta chain is described in this entry. The target of this receptor is not known. The record has no base qualities; no much larger clone is one base away. Systemically healthy Caucasian individuals from Russia, some 38 in total and aged about 6 to 95 years, were included as donors. Each donor gave about 9.7 milliliters of peripheral blood, drawn into EDTA-treated Vacutainer tubes. Ficoll-Paque density-gradient centrifugation was used to isolate PBMCs, with at least 6.5 million per sample. Trizol reagent was used to extract total RNA from the PBMCs, yielding at least 6 micrograms per sample. For every donor, an aliquot of PBMCs went through flow cytometry to measure the percentages of naive CD45RAhigh/CD27high T cells. This record comes from a study of blood T cells in healthy people across ages (dated by TCRdb to between 2015 and 2016). For context, the study as a whole: Template switching captured roughly one uniquely barcoded TCR beta cDNA molecule per two T cells in model experiments. The study measured age-related changes in TCR beta repertoire diversity using deep sequencing normalized with unique cDNA molecular identifiers. Donors were grouped into four age groups: young (average roughly 16 years), middle-aged (around 39), aged (around 66) and long-lived (approximately 82). Using the same blood draw, the study looked at two additional independent replicas of 1 million unique cDNA reads for two donors, one aged 18 to 30 and the other aged 80 or older. To avoid experimental bias, donors of different ages were distributed randomly across sequencing lanes.

Overall results and qualifications from the work: Because the CMV infection status of the donors was unknown, age-related changes in expanded clonotypes may potentially have been confounded. The long-lived group showed more naive CD4+ T cells, fewer expanded clones and increased TCR diversity than the aged group, suggesting age selection. Bulk unsorted PBMC profiling prevented conclusive comparison of naive and antigen-experienced compartments. Estimates of total diversity based on one million sequenced T cells were considered lower bounds and underestimates. A strong correlation was found between observed TCR beta diversity and the percentage of naive T cells measured by flow cytometry. Observed TCR beta diversity per million T cells fell roughly linearly with age, and a significant reduction was already apparent by age around 40.

Library construction relied on 5' RACE. The reads were generated on an Illumina HiSeq 2500. A second roughly 6 to 11 cycle PCR used a sample-barcoded 5' primer and a J-beta primer mix. Each TCR beta cDNA molecule received a unique molecular identifier from a template-switch 5' adaptor carrying 12 random nucleotides. At least 2.5 million CDR3-containing paired-end reads were obtained from each sample. First-strand cDNA was synthesized from all RNA with the Mint cDNA synthesis kit, primed by a TRBC-specific oligonucleotide. After uracil-DNA glycosylase treatment, a first 18-cycle PCR used universal primers M1SS and BC2_uni_R on all cDNA. In the source study's methods: For normalization, 1 million high-quality reads, each with a distinct molecular identifier, were randomly selected from each sample. Instead of being binned into consensus sequences, reads that shared molecular identifiers were thrown out. MiTCR, with a Q25 quality threshold and the strictest error-elimination algorithm, was used for CDR3 identification, clonotype clustering and error correction. A nonparametric unseen species model with Euler transformation was used to estimate lower-bound total TCR beta diversity. TCRdb handled the public reads itself, with Q25 trimming in fastp and clone calling in MiXCR, and kept productive beta chains. Every CDR3 protein is listed once, alongside the most common genes and DNA of its rows. For this entry, the V and J calls and clone size follow TCRdb and not the study's own pipeline. The sample has over a million distinct CDR3 sequences on record, 42% of them singletons. Less than 8% of the sample lies in the top ten.

The origin of this receptor is a woman under 30 in good health. The sequencing input was blood.

The CDR3 region: CSARCGREAFF. The DNA sequence is given as TGCAGTGCTAGGTGTGGAAGAGAAGCTTTCTTT. Rearrangement joined TRBV20-1 to TRBJ1-1, with no reliable assignment of the D segment. Looking up the germline V gene (reference sequence) yields CDR1 DFQATT and CDR2 SNEGSKA. Including the terminal cysteine and phenylalanine, the CDR3 comprises 11 residues. This entry keeps only the CDR3 DNA: 33 bases, framed from base 1. The junction shows trimming of 3 bases on V and 8 bases on J, plus 10 bases between the germline ends.